What follows describes a single TCR beta chain. Germline-derived CDR1 and CDR2 are MNHEY and SVGAGI. V dropped 0 bases and J dropped 7 bases, with 10 bases sitting between them. The CDR3 runs to 15 residues. The data were taken from a study of blood T cell repertoires in COVID-19. Some clones are missing from TCRdb's copy, which holds only in-frame ones; the method was immunoSEQ multiplex PCR. In the table there are 95,000 to 150,000 clones, around 81% of which are singletons. The sequencing sample was made of peripheral blood. The chain joins TRBV6-5 to TRBJ1-6; D possibly corresponds to TRBD1 (6 bases). The receptor comes from a man in his sixties or seventies with acute or convalescent COVID-19. CDR3 DNA: TGTGCCAGCAGTTACTCAGGGACACACAATTCACCCCTCCACTTT. Amino acid sequence: CASSYSGTHNSPLHF.